This T cell receptor beta chain was obtained from a study of blood T cells in healthy people across ages. Points from the study as a whole: Estimates of diversity drawn from one million T cells were considered underestimates. Whereas aged donors had fewer naive CD4+ cells, long-lived donors had more of them and higher diversity. Older age coincided with a roughly linear decline in TCR beta diversity per million T cells.

Through a sample-barcoded 5' primer and a J-beta primer mix, a second PCR was run for about 6 to 12 cycles. Every cDNA was tagged by a template-switch adaptor with 12 random nucleotides. Using its own MiXCR run on the 5' RACE reads, TCRdb lists one record per CDR3 protein. In the table there are about 1.4 million distinct CDR3 sequences, roughly 60% of which are singletons. V was trimmed by 4 bases and J by 2 bases, leaving 15 bases between them. Germline CDR1 is DFQATT and CDR2 is SNEGSKA (reference sequence). The CDR3 is 14 residues long. This clonotype was picked up one time. As yet, its antigen is unknown.

The rearrangement links TRBV20-1 to TRBJ2-7; possible D gene TRBD1, 7 bases. The source is a man between 18 and 29 years old in good health. The sequenced material came from blood. CDR3: CSAKKGAGTYEQYF. DNA for the CDR3: TGCAGTGCTAAGAAGGGGGCGGGGACCTACGAGCAGTACTTC.